These 7 T cell receptor beta chains came from one sample sequenced in a study of vaccination effects on CD4 cells after COVID-19. No antigen has been assigned to these receptors. The ViraFEST assay expanded antigen-specific CD4+ T cells with viral peptide pools before sequencing. Cells that had been cultured for less than eleven days were the source of isolated CD4+ T cells. Nobody among the vaccine recipients had prior SARS-CoV-2 infection (nucleocapsid antibodies were negative). The repertoire was sequenced with immunoSEQ multiplex PCR; TCRdb's copy has only in-frame clones and lacks some. The repertoire holds about 45,000 clones, around three quarters seen once, with 9.5% to 14% in the top ten. The sequencing used CD4+ T cells from PBMCs cultured with SARS-CoV-2 spike peptides, collected before COVID-19 vaccination. The source of these receptors is a human donor who received a COVID-19 vaccine.

The V call is TRBV4-3, the J call TRBJ1-2; 9 bases are shared with TRBD1. J was trimmed by 4 bases and V by 1 base; bases with no gene match: 7. The CDR3 has 16 amino acids. Germline V gene sequence: CDR1 LGHNA, CDR2 YSLEER. The CDR3 protein is CASSQAWDREGYGYTF. Written as DNA, the CDR3 is TGCGCCAGCAGCCAAGCTTGGGACAGGGAAGGCTATGGCTACACCTTC.

The chain links TRBV6-6 to TRBJ2-2; the D is unclear. There are 13 residues in the CDR3. The V end was cut by 7 bases, the J end by 1 base, with 7 bases between. Germline V CDR1 and CDR2: MNHNY, SVGAGI (reference sequence). CDR3 loop: CASTQLNTGELFF. The CDR3 region has the DNA TGTGCCAGCACGCAATTGAACACCGGGGAGCTGTTTTTT.

CDR3 sequence: CASSSRQPSNYGYTF. CDR3 nucleotide sequence: TGTGCCAGTAGTTCCAGACAGCCATCTAACTATGGCTACACCTTC. The rearrangement joins TRBV19 to TRBJ1-2, with a possible D match to TRBD1 (5 bases). With 5 bases removed from V and 0 bases from J, the gap between germline ends came to 13 bases. The CDR3 runs 15 residues. Germline V gene lookup returns CDR1 LNHDA and CDR2 SQIVND (reference sequence).

The chain uses TRBV7-3 and TRBJ2-5; D gene ambiguous. CDR3 size: 12 residues. V was trimmed by 2 bases and J by 5 bases, leaving 6 bases between them. Looked up from germline, CDR1 is SGHTA and CDR2 is FQGTGA. The CDR3 loop reads CASSLLGETQYF. The DNA for the CDR3 is TGTGCCAGCAGCTTACTAGGGGAGACCCAGTACTTC.

This chain connects TRBV4-1 to TRBJ1-1; 11 bases are shared with TRBD1. J gave up 1 base and V 7 bases, and 14 bases lay outside the gene matches. The length of the CDR3 is 18 residues. Germline values: CDR1 MGHRA, CDR2 YSYEKL. CDR3 DNA sequence: TGCGCCAGCACCCGGGGGGGCCGAGGACAGGGGGCGAACACTGAAGCTTTCTTT. Encoded protein: CASTRGGRGQGANTEAFF.

The chain has TRBV5-1 and TRBJ1-4; possibly TRBD1 for D (5 bases). CDR3 length: 14 residues. Trimming pared 4 bases from V and 8 bases from J, leaving 15 bases between. Germline CDR1 reads SGHRS; CDR2 reads YFSETQ. The CDR3 is CASSVTYGGEKLFF. The CDR3 DNA reads as TGCGCCAGCAGCGTGACCTACGGGGGAGAAAAACTGTTTTTT.

The V and J genes are TRBV5-5 and TRBJ2-7; D ambiguous. Germline lookup yields CDR1 SGHKS and CDR2 YYEKEE (reference sequence). This CDR3 contains 14 residues. V was pared by 0 bases and J by 4 bases, with 11 bases between. CDR3 sequence reads: CASSLVVGTYEQYV. CDR3 in DNA: TGTGCCAGCAGCTTGGTCGTCGGCACATACGAGCAGTACGTC.